This T cell receptor (beta chain) is from a study of cytomegalovirus exposure and HLA in healthy donors. General study findings and limits: The dataset shows that most TCR sequences were rare, while some public TCRs occurred in many donors. Specificity of three CMV-associated chains for CMV antigens was verified in vitro.

Assay used: immunoSEQ multiplex PCR; TCRdb lists only in-frame clones, some missing. The sample has fewer than 250,000 clones; around nine tenths are singletons. The CDR3 runs 14 residues. V lost 0 bases and J lost 5; bases outside the gene matches: 2. The V gene's germline CDR1 is SGHNT and CDR2 YYREEE (reference sequence). With regard to this clone: Its antigen remains unknown.

This receptor was identified in a man aged 18 to 30 in good health and CMV-seronegative. V is TRBV5-4 and J is TRBJ2-7; TRBD1 agrees at 10 bases. Sample: PBMCs. The CDR3 DNA reads TGTGCCAGCAGCTTGGTGGACAGGGGGAACGAGCAGTACTTC. Its translation: CASSLVDRGNEQYF.